The 27 T cell receptor beta chains given below trace back to one sample, sequenced in a study of T cells of healthy individuals (dated by TCRdb to 2016 to 2019). The library was obtained by 5' RACE. The run used an Illumina MiSeq. Through fastp at Q25 and MiXCR, TCRdb rebuilt clones from the public reads, retaining in-frame beta chains. CDR3 protein sequences are deduplicated, and each keeps its most common genes and DNA. This sample comprises over 95,000 distinct CDR3 sequences, around 17% of them detected only once. 6.2% of the sample is held by the ten biggest clonotypes. The receptors originated from a human donor in good health.

The table lists this clonotype with a few counts. The gene calls are TRBV2 and TRBJ1-5; 7 bases are shared with TRBD1. The CDR3 has 14 residues. The J segment lost 4 bases and the V segment lost 3 bases, leaving 3 bases of the junction unmatched. The germline V gene has CDR1 SNHLY and CDR2 FYNNEI. The CDR3 DNA reads TGTGCCAGCAGTGAGGGCAGGGGGAATCAGCCCCAGCATTTT. As protein: CASSEGRGNQPQHF.

This clonotype has just a few counts. This chain uses TRBV20-1 with TRBJ1-5; 7 nucleotides line up with TRBD1. CDR1 is DFQATT and CDR2 is SNEGSKA in the germline V gene (reference sequence). There are 13 residues in the CDR3. After removal of 6 bases from V and 1 base from J, the junction contained 3 bases not matched to a gene. The DNA of the CDR3 is TGCAGTGCCGGGACAGACAGCAATCAGCCCCAGCATTTT. Translating it yields CSAGTDSNQPQHF.

This clonotype was detected ten times or more. This chain connects TRBV19 to TRBJ2-5, with D perhaps TRBD2 (5 bases). The germline V gene encodes CDR1 LNHDA and CDR2 SQIVND (reference sequence). This CDR3 has 14 amino acids. Trimming removed 3 bases at V and 1 base at J, with 9 bases between. In DNA form, the CDR3 reads TGTGCCAGTAGTATCTGGACTTTCCAAGAGACCCAGTACTTC. Protein: CASSIWTFQETQYF.

The rearrangement joins TRBV7-8 to TRBJ2-7; D remains ambiguous. Between the trimmed V and J ends, which lost 1 base and 6 bases, there was a span of 10 bases. Looked up from germline, CDR1 is SGHVS and CDR2 is FQNEAQ. This CDR3 has 13 residues. The CDR3 region has the DNA TGTGCCAGCAGCTTAGTCTCCTGGGGCGAGCAGTACTTC. Translating it yields CASSLVSWGEQYF.

This clonotype was counted ten times or more. The chain uses TRBV7-9 and TRBJ1-2; 9 bases line up with TRBD1. Germline V gene data show CDR1 as SEHNR and CDR2 as FQNEAQ (reference sequence). The CDR3 has 14 amino acids. V lost 5 bases, J lost 4 bases, and 5 bases stayed unmatched. CDR3 bases: TGTGCCAGCAGCCCACAGGGGGCGGCCTATGGCTACACCTTC. Amino acid sequence: CASSPQGAAYGYTF.

The CDR3 coding sequence is TGTGCCAGCAGTGTCCGGGACGGACATCAGGCCTATGGCTACACCTTC. Encoded protein: CASSVRDGHQAYGYTF. This sequence joins TRBV6-2 or TRBV6-3 and TRBJ1-2, with D possibly being TRBD1 (5 bases). The germline V gene has CDR1 MNHEY and CDR2 SVGEGT. V was trimmed by 5 bases and J by 4 bases, leaving 20 bases between them. This CDR3 has 16 residues.

In its sample, this clonotype was seen many times. The chain recombines TRBV11-2 with TRBJ2-7; tentatively, D is TRBD2 (5 bases). CDR3 size: 14 residues. CDR1 and CDR2 from the germline V gene are SGHAT and FQNNGV. The V gene lost 4 bases and the J gene lost 3 bases, with 13 bases spanning the gap. The CDR3 region is CASSSRGSHYEQYF. The CDR3 DNA is TGTGCCAGCAGCTCCCGCGGGTCCCACTACGAGCAGTACTTC.

This clonotype has more than one count but fewer than ten. The V gene is TRBV11-3, the J gene TRBJ2-1; TRBD1 is a possible D gene (5 bases). Germline lookup yields CDR1 SGHNT and CDR2 YENEEA. The CDR3 consists of 13 residues. V was shortened by 4 bases and J by 5 bases, with 9 bases between the two germline ends. The chain's CDR3 is CASSSRTHNEQFF. CDR3 DNA sequence: TGTGCCAGCAGCTCCCGGACACACAATGAGCAGTTCTTC.

This sequence joins TRBV10-3 and TRBJ2-3; tentatively, D is TRBD1 (6 bases). The germline gives CDR1 ENHRY, CDR2 SYGVKD. The CDR3 consists of 16 residues. V lost 0 bases and J lost 0, with 10 bases in between. The CDR3 DNA is TGTGCCATCAGTGAGTCTACAGGGTCTAGCACAGATACGCAGTATTTT. Amino acid sequence: CAISESTGSSTDTQYF.

This clonotype was seen more than once but under ten times. This CDR3 is CASSDRGQGGYGYTF. CDR3 DNA: TGTGCCAGCAGTGACAGGGGGCAGGGCGGCTATGGCTACACCTTC. The rearrangement joins TRBV6-5 to TRBJ1-2; 10 positions agree with TRBD1. The J segment lost 4 bases and the V segment lost 5 bases, leaving 7 bases of the junction unmatched. Per the germline V gene, CDR1 is MNHEY and CDR2 is SVGAGI. The CDR3 is 15 residues long.

This clonotype was picked up a small number of times. This chain links TRBV4-2 with TRBJ1-5; D is unclear. The CDR3 is 12 amino acids. CDR1 and CDR2 (germline): LGHNA, YNFKEQ. V was cut by 2 bases and J by 5 bases, with 4 bases left in between. The CDR3 region is CASSQPYQPQHF. DNA for the CDR3: TGTGCCAGCAGCCAACCGTATCAGCCCCAGCATTTT.

The rearrangement joins TRBV20-1 to TRBJ1-1; D call uncertain. CDR1 is DFQATT, CDR2 SNEGSKA, per germline (reference sequence). The CDR3 length is 14 residues. Trimming took off 5 bases at V and 5 bases at J, with 18 bases between the two ends. Written as DNA, the CDR3 is TGCAGTGCTCTTCCTAGGACCTTTAGGACTGAAGCTTTCTTT. Translated: CSALPRTFRTEAFF.

The chain links TRBV7-8 to TRBJ2-3; 8 bases line up with TRBD2. With 1 base clipped from V and 2 bases from J, the junction kept 5 bases outside the gene matches. The germline V gene encodes CDR1 SGHVS and CDR2 FQNEAQ. There are 16 residues in the CDR3. CDR3 sequence reads: CASSLVSGGITDTQYF. In nucleotides, the CDR3 is TGTGCCAGCAGCTTAGTAAGCGGGGGTATCACAGATACGCAGTATTTT.

Judged by abundance, this clonotype is medium-sized. The rearrangement uses TRBV20-1 and TRBJ2-3, with 11 bases lining up with TRBD2. CDR1 and CDR2 (germline): DFQATT, SNEGSKA (reference sequence). The V gene end was trimmed by 6 bases and the J gene end by 5 bases; junction bases not matched to a gene: 13. This CDR3 spans 16 amino acids. CDR3 coding DNA: TGCAGTGCCGAGGGTACTAGCGGGGGATCAAGAGATACGCAGTATTTT. Residues: CSAEGTSGGSRDTQYF.

The table lists this clonotype with a few counts. V gene TRBV4-1 combines with J gene TRBJ2-3; D unclear. This CDR3 region has 15 residues. The V and J ends lost 3 bases and 0 bases respectively, with 10 bases between them. Per germline, CDR1 MGHRA and CDR2 YSYEKL. The CDR3 loop is CASSQAPGSTDTQYF. The CDR3 DNA reads as TGCGCCAGCAGCCAGGCCCCGGGCAGCACAGATACGCAGTATTTT.

This clonotype was observed many times. The J gene is TRBJ2-3, the V gene TRBV18; TRBD2 might be the D (5 bases). This CDR3 comprises 16 residues. Germline CDR1 is KGHSH and CDR2 is LQKENI. Trimming pared 1 base from V and 4 bases from J, leaving 15 bases between. CDR3 DNA: TGTGCCAGCTCACCACGAATACTAGGAACCCCAGATACGCAGTATTTT. It yields the protein CASSPRILGTPDTQYF. Based on the CDR3 plus reference TRBV18 and TRBJ2-3, the full variable domain is NAGVMQNPRHLVRRRGQEARLRCSPMKGHSHVYWYRQLPEEGLKFMVYLQKENIIDESGMPKERFSAEFPKEGPSILRIQQVVRGDSAAYFCASSPRILGTPDTQYFGPGTRLTVL.

The CDR3 loop is CASSTNRDGTQYF. The CDR3 bases are TGTGCCAGCAGCACCAACCGGGACGGGACCCAGTACTTC. The rearrangement links TRBV11-2 to TRBJ2-5; D is possibly TRBD1 or TRBD2 (5 bases each). V was trimmed by 5 bases and J by 7 bases, leaving 14 bases between them. The CDR3 loop spans 13 amino acids. The germline V gene has CDR1 SGHAT and CDR2 FQNNGV. The complete variable domain, with remaining parts taken from reference TRBV11-2 and TRBJ2-5, reads EAGVAQSPRYKIIEKRQSVAFWCNPISGHATLYWYQQILGQGPKLLIQFQNNGVVDDSQLPKDRFSAERLKGVDSTLKIQPAKLEDSAVYLCASSTNRDGTQYFGPGTRLLVL.

V gene TRBV12-5 combines with J gene TRBJ1-1, with D perhaps matching TRBD1 (5 bases). This CDR3 is built from 14 residues. Between the trimmed V and J ends, which lost 7 bases and 6 bases, there was a span of 18 bases. The germline gives CDR1 LGHNT, CDR2 FRNRAP. The CDR3 DNA reads TGTGCTAGTGCCCCTTGGGGCGGATTGGCTGAAGCTTTCTTT. Protein product: CASAPWGGLAEAFF.

The table lists this clonotype with a few counts. V usage is TRBV27 and J usage is TRBJ1-1; TRBD1 matches at 8 bases. The length of the CDR3 is 16 residues. Germline lookup yields CDR1 MNHEY and CDR2 SMNVEV (reference sequence). The V gene end was trimmed by 3 bases and the J gene end by 3 bases; junction bases not matched to a gene: 9. The CDR3 DNA reads as TGTGCCAGCAGTTTCTACCCTTTGGACAGGGACACTGAAGCTTTCTTT. Its protein is CASSFYPLDRDTEAFF.

This chain links TRBV4-2 with TRBJ2-7; D is undetermined. The CDR3 loop spans 14 amino acids. Between the trimmed V and J ends, which lost 1 base and 3 bases, there was a span of 10 bases. In germline, CDR1 is LGHNA, CDR2 YNFKEQ. This chain's CDR3 is CASSQGQGNYEQYF. The CDR3, as DNA: TGTGCCAGCAGCCAAGGACAAGGTAACTACGAGCAGTACTTC.

Written as DNA, the CDR3 is TGTGCCAGCAGCTTAGACCAGGCAAGGGCGGGCTACGAGCAGTACTTC. This codes for CASSLDQARAGYEQYF. V is TRBV7-2 and J is TRBJ2-7, with a possible D match to TRBD2 (5 bases). The CDR3 length is 16 residues. Germline values: CDR1 SGHTA, CDR2 FQGNSA. V was pared by 1 base and J by 3 bases, with 16 bases between.

This clonotype has at least ten counts. The chain uses TRBV5-6 and TRBJ2-6; 9 bases agree with TRBD1. This CDR3 has 18 residues. Germline loops: CDR1 SGHDT, CDR2 YYEEEE. The J segment lost 0 bases and the V segment lost 4 bases, leaving 8 bases of the junction unmatched. For the CDR3, the DNA is TGTGCCAGCAGCCTATGGACAGGGGCACGCTCTGGGGCCAACGTCCTGACTTTC. This sequence encodes CASSLWTGARSGANVLTF.

CDR3 in amino acids: CATSDLESGQSTDTQYF. The CDR3, as DNA: TGTGCCACCAGTGATTTAGAATCGGGACAGAGCACAGATACGCAGTATTTT. The chain combines TRBV24-1 with TRBJ2-3, with TRBD1 identical over 7 bases. Trimming took 1 base from V and 0 from J; bases not matched to a gene: 6. The CDR3 runs 17 residues. Germline CDR1 is KGHDR and CDR2 is SFDVKD.

This clonotype was seen more than once but under ten times. This chain links TRBV28 with TRBJ1-1; no clear D. Germline CDR1 reads MDHEN; CDR2 reads SYDVKM. The CDR3 has 13 amino acids. Trimming shortened V by 5 bases and J by 4 bases, and 11 bases separated the two germline ends. This CDR3 reads CASSPLQRTEAFF. CDR3 sequence (DNA): TGTGCCAGCAGTCCTTTACAACGCACTGAAGCTTTCTTT.

The V and J genes are TRBV20-1 and TRBJ2-3; 14 bases match TRBD2. CDR1 and CDR2 from the germline V gene are DFQATT and SNEGSKA (reference sequence). With V trimmed by 0 bases and J by 2 bases, 7 bases remained unmatched. This CDR3 comprises 18 residues. The CDR3 spells CSARDLGTSGSYTDTQYF. The DNA for the CDR3 is TGCAGTGCTAGAGATCTGGGGACTAGCGGGAGTTACACAGATACGCAGTATTTT.

The table lists this clonotype with a few counts. V and J are TRBV9 and TRBJ2-2, with 13 bases fitting TRBD2. The CDR3 length is 16 residues. Germline V CDR1 and CDR2: SGDLS, YYNGEE. V was clipped by 2 bases and J by 4 bases; unmatched bases: 2. CDR3 sequence (DNA): TGTGCCAGCAGCGTGGGACTAGCGGGACTCACCGGGGAGCTGTTTTTT. Protein: CASSVGLAGLTGELFF.

This clonotype was seen more than once but under ten times. The gene calls are TRBV28 and TRBJ2-2; 7 bases agree with TRBD1. V lost 3 bases to trimming and J lost 4 bases; unmatched junction nucleotides: 2. There are 14 residues in the CDR3. CDR1 is MDHEN, CDR2 SYDVKM, per germline. The CDR3 region has the DNA TGTGCCAGCAGTTTGCAGGGGGTCACCGGGGAGCTGTTTTTT. Translated, it gives CASSLQGVTGELFF.